Here is one T cell receptor beta chain with its context. Its antigen is currently unknown. The data stem from a study of CD8 T cells in ankylosing spondylitis. Study-level points and caveats: Ankylosing spondylitis blood appeared to be characterized by a TCR beta motif of several highly homologous variants. A subset of motif variants has previously been described in the synovial fluid and blood of reactive arthritis. The authors found the disease-linked clones to be CD8+ and relatively rare in peripheral blood.

The length of the CDR3 is 11 residues. Trimming at V came to 10 bases and at J to 16 bases, leaving 11 bases not matched to a gene. The V gene's germline CDR1 is SNHLY and CDR2 FYNNEI. Quantitative 5'-RACE with molecular barcodes generated TCR beta libraries. TCRdb called the 5' RACE reads again in MiXCR, with one record for every CDR3 protein. In the table there are approximately 350,000 distinct CDR3 sequences, roughly 20% of which are singletons. The sample taken for sequencing was blood, either unsorted or a sorted T cell fraction (not recorded which). This chain uses TRBV2 with TRBJ2-1; 9 bases are shared with TRBD2. The TCR sequence derives from a male donor with ankylosing spondylitis or in good health (not recorded which). The CDR3 coding sequence is TGTGCCACCCAGGACGTAGCGGGGGTATTCTTC. It specifies CATQDVAGVFF.